One and the same sample provided the 24 T cell receptor beta chains below, sequenced in a study of blood T cell repertoires in COVID-19. The method was immunoSEQ multiplex PCR; TCRdb's version includes in-frame clones alone and lacks a portion of them. This repertoire shows 55,000 to 75,000 clones, approximately 86% found once; its top ten account for more than 6%. The sample was peripheral blood. Receptor source: a human donor with active COVID-19. The donor label of this sample is uncertain.

The chain carries TRBV2 and TRBJ1-2, with D unresolved. The CDR3 consists of 14 residues. V was pared by 1 base and J by 0 bases, with 6 bases between. Germline V gene data show CDR1 as SNHLY and CDR2 as FYNNEI. The CDR3 DNA sequence: TGTGCCAGCAGTGAAGGTCGGGCTAACTATGGCTACACCTTC. Its protein is CASSEGRANYGYTF.

This clone was detected a few times. The V call is TRBV2, the J call TRBJ2-7, with TRBD1 matching 12 bases. After removal of 6 bases from V and 6 bases from J, the junction contained 9 bases not matched to a gene. The CDR3 runs 15 residues. Germline CDR1 is SNHLY and CDR2 is FYNNEI. This CDR3 reads CASREPGQGAVEQYF. The CDR3 region has the DNA TGTGCCAGCAGAGAACCGGGACAGGGGGCGGTCGAGCAGTACTTC.

The J gene is TRBJ2-6, the V gene TRBV5-8; maybe TRBD2 (5 bases). V lost 4 bases and J 1 base, leaving 15 bases between the germline ends. CDR3 length: 17 amino acids. The V gene's germline CDR1 is SGHTS and CDR2 YDEGEE. The CDR3 sequence: CASSQRLLLSGANVLTF. DNA of the CDR3: TGTGCCAGCAGCCAACGACTACTGCTATCTGGGGCCAACGTCCTGACTTTC. The full variable domain, rest sourced from reference TRBV5-8 and TRBJ2-6, is EAGVTQSPTHLIKTRGQQATLRCSPISGHTSVYWYQQALGLGLQFLLWYDEGEERNRGNFPPRFSGRQFPNYSSELNVNALELEDSALYLCASSQRLLLSGANVLTFGAGSRLTVL.

The chain couples TRBV7-9 to TRBJ2-6, with TRBD1 identical over 7 bases. Germline V gene data show CDR1 as SEHNR and CDR2 as FQNEAQ (reference sequence). CDR3 length equals 19 residues. V lost 7 bases, J lost 0 bases, and 15 bases stayed unmatched. The CDR3 loop reads CASTPLKGALYSGANVLTF. CDR3 bases: TGTGCCAGCACCCCTCTGAAGGGGGCCCTATACTCTGGGGCCAACGTCCTGACTTTC.

This chain connects TRBV11-2 to TRBJ2-3; no definite D call. There are 13 residues in the CDR3. The V and J ends lost 6 bases and 0 bases respectively, with 7 bases between them. Per germline, CDR1 SGHAT and CDR2 FQNNGV. The CDR3 coding sequence is TGTGCCAGCAGTTTTCCTAGCACAGATACGCAGTATTTT. Its protein product is CASSFPSTDTQYF.

V usage is TRBV11-3 and J usage is TRBJ2-2, with a tentative D call TRBD2 (5 bases). The germline V and J ends were trimmed by 3 bases and 8 bases, with 13 bases remaining between them. The germline V gene encodes CDR1 SGHNT and CDR2 YENEEA. CDR3 length: 14 residues. The CDR3 spells CASSFYGNLGELFF. The CDR3 region has the DNA TGTGCCAGCAGCTTTTACGGGAATCTTGGGGAGCTGTTTTTT. The variable domain in full, with the rest retrieved from reference TRBV11-3 and TRBJ2-2, is EAGVVQSPRYKIIEKKQPVAFWCNPISGHNTLYWYLQNLGQGPELLIRYENEEAVDDSQLPKDRFSAERLKGVDSTLKIQPAELGDSAVYLCASSFYGNLGELFFGEGSRLTVL.

V is TRBV18 and J is TRBJ2-7, with 9 bases that match TRBD1. The CDR3 covers 13 residues. Germline trimming cut 10 bases from V and 3 bases from J; bases unmatched to any gene: 7. Germline V gene sequence: CDR1 KGHSH, CDR2 LQKENI. This CDR3 reads CATGQGSIYEQYF. The DNA for the CDR3 is TGTGCCACAGGACAGGGGTCGATCTACGAGCAGTACTTC.

The chain couples TRBV19 to TRBJ2-4, with 9 nucleotides matching TRBD1. Germline V CDR1 and CDR2: LNHDA, SQIVND (reference sequence). CDR3 length equals 15 residues. J gave up 7 bases and V 3 bases, and 7 bases lay outside the gene matches. The DNA of the CDR3 is TGTGCCAGTAGTATCCGGGACAGGGATTGGAACATTCAGTACTTC. This translates into CASSIRDRDWNIQYF.

The chain is built from TRBV9 and TRBJ1-1; D perhaps matches TRBD1 (5 bases). V lost 0 bases and J lost 0, with 15 bases in between. Germline-derived CDR1 and CDR2 are SGDLS and YYNGEE. The CDR3 is 17 amino acids. The CDR3 loop reads CASSVATGVDMNTEAFF. The CDR3 bases are TGTGCCAGCAGCGTAGCTACGGGGGTGGACATGAACACTGAAGCTTTCTTT.

Notes on this clone: The junction shows a germline mismatch at one end, possibly a read error. V and J are TRBV10-3 and TRBJ1-5, with 11 bases aligning to TRBD1. The CDR3 has 16 residues. From germline, CDR1 is ENHRY and CDR2 SYGVKD. CDR3 nucleotides: TGTGCCATCAGCGAGTCAGGACAGGGGGCAGGTCAGCCCCAGCATTTT. Its protein product is CAISESGQGAGQPQHF.

V is TRBV7-2 and J is TRBJ1-2, with 7 bases fitting TRBD1. Trimming at V came to 5 bases and at J to 3 bases, leaving 6 bases not matched to a gene. The CDR3 runs to 14 residues. Germline V CDR1 and CDR2: SGHTA, FQGNSA. In nucleotides, the CDR3 is TGTGCCAGCAGCGAAGGACAGGTTTACTATGGCTACACCTTC. As protein: CASSEGQVYYGYTF.

V gene TRBV3-1 (or the pseudogene TRBV3-2) combines with J gene TRBJ1-5; 7 bases map to TRBD1. V lost 0 bases to trimming and J lost 0 bases; unmatched junction nucleotides: 5. The CDR3 runs to 17 residues. CDR1 is LGHDT and CDR2 is YNNKEL in the germline V gene (reference sequence). In nucleotides, the CDR3 is TGTGCCAGCAGCCAAGAAGCAGGGGGGTATAGCAATCAGCCCCAGCATTTT. Its protein product is CASSQEAGGYSNQPQHF.

The rearrangement links TRBV11-3 to TRBJ1-2; 7 bases align to TRBD1. V dropped 0 bases and J dropped 4; count of bases not matched to a gene: 2. This CDR3 is built from 14 residues. Germline V lookup: CDR1 SGHNT, CDR2 YENEEA. CDR3 in DNA: TGTGCCAGCAGCTTAGAAACAGGGGCCTATGGCTACACCTTC. Its translation: CASSLETGAYGYTF.

The chain employs TRBV24-1 and TRBJ2-5, with D possibly TRBD2 on 5 matching bases. V lost 5 bases, J lost 5 bases, and 11 bases lay in between. Germline V gene sequence: CDR1 KGHDR, CDR2 SFDVKD. The CDR3 length is 13 residues. DNA of the CDR3: TGTGCCACCAGTGGATACGGGATCGAGACCCAGTACTTC. Its protein is CATSGYGIETQYF.

This chain joins TRBV18 and TRBJ1-1, with D hard to call. The CDR3 spans 15 residues. V shed 3 bases and J shed 3 bases, with 14 bases lying between them. Germline CDR1 and CDR2: KGHSH and LQKENI. CDR3: CASSPLGVMDTEAFF. In nucleotides, the CDR3 is TGTGCCAGCTCACCCCTCGGGGTTATGGACACTGAAGCTTTCTTT.

This clone was recorded a few times. The rearrangement uses TRBV27 and TRBJ2-1, with TRBD2 matching 10 bases. Germline V gene sequence: CDR1 MNHEY, CDR2 SMNVEV (reference sequence). The CDR3 loop spans 16 amino acids. Losses at the gene ends were 6 bases for V and 5 bases for J; bases not matched to a gene: 10. CDR3 amino acids: CASRTLAGVSHNEQFF. The CDR3 DNA reads TGTGCCAGCAGAACCCTAGCGGGAGTGAGCCACAATGAGCAGTTCTTC.

The CDR3 region is CASSLRAGVEQFF. The CDR3 DNA is TGTGCCAGCAGCTTAAGGGCGGGGGTAGAGCAGTTCTTC. V is TRBV7-3 and J is TRBJ2-1; 7 nucleotides line up with TRBD2. This CDR3 contains 13 residues. Germline CDR1 is SGHTA and CDR2 is FQGTGA. The V gene end was trimmed by 1 base and the J gene end by 10 bases; junction bases not matched to a gene: 4.

The chain recombines TRBV5-5 with TRBJ2-1, with D possibly TRBD1 on 6 matching bases. Germline lookup yields CDR1 SGHKS and CDR2 YYEKEE (reference sequence). V was shortened by 2 bases and J by 6 bases, with 15 bases between the two germline ends. CDR3 size: 15 residues. The CDR3 bases are TGTGCCAGCAGCTTACAGGGTATGATGGGCAATGAGCAGTTCTTC. Its protein product is CASSLQGMMGNEQFF. Using reference TRBV5-5 and TRBJ2-1 for the parts outside the CDR3, the full variable domain is DAGVTQSPTHLIKTRGQQVTLRCSPISGHKSVSWYQQVLGQGPQFIFQYYEKEERGRGNFPDRFSARQFPNYSSELNVNALLLGDSALYLCASSLQGMMGNEQFFGPGTRLTVL.

The chain joins TRBV5-5 to TRBJ1-1, with a tentative D call TRBD1 (5 bases). Germline loops: CDR1 SGHKS, CDR2 YYEKEE (reference sequence). The CDR3 runs 13 residues. V was shortened by 5 bases and J by 2 bases, with 10 bases between the two germline ends. In nucleotides, the CDR3 is TGTGCCAGCAGTAACCAGGGTAACACTGAAGCTTTCTTT. This gives the protein CASSNQGNTEAFF.

This clone was picked up a small number of times. This chain's CDR3 is CASSGRTGIYTEAFF. CDR3 nucleotides: TGTGCCAGCAGCGGCAGGACAGGGATCTACACTGAAGCTTTCTTT. The chain joins TRBV9 to TRBJ1-1; TRBD1 agrees at 8 bases. Losses at the gene ends were 3 bases for V and 3 bases for J; bases not matched to a gene: 7. The CDR3 is made up of 15 amino acids. CDR1 and CDR2 from the germline V gene are SGDLS and YYNGEE.

V and J are TRBV13 and TRBJ2-7; 14 bases agree with TRBD2. The CDR3 is made up of 15 amino acids. V trimming: 3 bases; J trimming: 4 bases; junction bases outside the gene matches: 2. Per germline, CDR1 PRHDT and CDR2 FYEKMQ (reference sequence). The CDR3 sequence is CASSFRLAGGYEQYF. In DNA form, the CDR3 reads TGTGCCAGCAGCTTTCGACTAGCGGGGGGGTACGAGCAGTACTTC.

The chain is built from TRBV5-1 and TRBJ1-1; 9 nucleotides match TRBD1. CDR1 is SGHRS and CDR2 is YFSETQ in the germline V gene. The CDR3 is made up of 14 amino acids. V trimming: 5 bases; J trimming: 4 bases; junction bases outside the gene matches: 6. DNA for the CDR3: TGCGCCAGCAGTAGTGACAGGGGGATCACTGAAGCTTTCTTT. It codes for CASSSDRGITEAFF.

This clone was counted between two and nine times. This sequence joins TRBV7-2 and TRBJ1-4, with 7 bases matching TRBD1. The J segment lost 7 bases and the V segment lost 4 bases, leaving 9 bases of the junction unmatched. Germline values: CDR1 SGHTA, CDR2 FQGNSA. This CDR3 has 15 amino acids. This CDR3 reads CASSYPGGVTEKLFF. CDR3 coding DNA: TGTGCCAGCAGCTACCCAGGGGGAGTGACTGAAAAACTGTTTTTT.

V usage is TRBV11-3 and J usage is TRBJ1-1; 7 bases are a match to TRBD1. Germline CDR1 SGHNT, CDR2 YENEEA. V trimming: 1 base; J trimming: 0 bases; junction bases outside the gene matches: 2. This CDR3 has 15 amino acids. The CDR3 spells CASSLGDSMNTEAFF. Here the CDR3 DNA reads TGTGCCAGCAGCTTAGGGGACAGCATGAACACTGAAGCTTTCTTT.